This TCR beta chain was recovered during a study of read filtering for tumor transcriptome and immune sequencing (dated by TCRdb to 2018 to 2020). Regarding the study in general: The cohort consisted of approximately 17 male and under 15 female patients, with a mean age of about 66 years and an age range of about 47 to 90. Using the same bone marrow samples, the study compared TCR repertoires obtained by targeted immune repertoire sequencing with those obtained by bulk whole-transcriptome sequencing. By revised international staging, about 8 patients were R-ISS I, some 17 were R-ISS II and 7 were R-ISS III. As a main aim, a read-filtering strategy for immune repertoire data was addressed, with the specific question being whether clonotypes supported by a single read should be removed. TCR-region mapped reads per sample ranged from about 3.5 to 11 million with IR-seq versus only roughly 85 to 1,300 with RNA-seq. After DNase treatment, whole-transcriptome libraries were prepared using the TruSeq RNA Access Library Prep Kit.

The Immunoverse kit was used to build TCR libraries from around 400 ng RNA, with molecular barcoded adaptors covering alpha/delta and beta/gamma chains. TCR library preparation was performed with the same RNA that was used for transcriptome sequencing. TCR libraries were sequenced on an Illumina HiSeq 4000 with 2 x 150 cycles. The paper's data handling went like this. Using MiXCR, which included quality filtering and error correction, TCR reads were aligned to human V, D, J and C references and then assembled into CDR3 clonotypes. The tcR package in R was used to analyze clonotype counts and gene usage diversity. For inspection of raw mapping reads, RNA-seq reads were mapped by STAR aligner version 2.5.3a onto GRCh37 of the human genome. IR-seq fastq files were randomly downsampled with Seqtk 1.3 to test the effect of sequencing depth on detected clonotypes. TCRdb passed the public sequencing reads through fastp at Q25 and MiXCR, retaining productive beta sequences. Entries that share a CDR3 protein sequence are merged under the most common genes and DNA. It is TCRdb's table, rather than the study itself, that gives the V and J calls and clone size. This sample is represented by around 26,000 distinct CDR3 sequences; approximately 15% of them were singletons. The ten largest clones capture roughly 44% of the sample.

The cysteine opens and the phenylalanine closes a CDR3 of 14 amino acids. Just the 42-base CDR3 DNA is kept, in frame starting at base 1. CDR1 is given as GTSNPN and CDR2 as SVGIG, both from the germline V gene (reference sequence). Here V drops 6 bases and J drops 4 bases, and the junction holds 4 bases not matched to any gene. In this sample, this clonotype turned up many times. Its antigen is still unknown. Base qualities were left out, and no much larger clone turns up one base away. Overall study results and their limits: In IR-seq, roughly 79% of clonotypes but about 3.5% of total reads were represented by single-read clonotypes, whereas in RNA-seq, about 70% of clonotypes and around 45% of reads were represented by single-read clonotypes. Compared with RNA-seq, IR-seq captured clonotypes at much greater depth and more reliably, and a smaller IR-seq throughput was enough to identify most of the shared clonotypes. The sorted CD138-negative fraction was a mixed bone marrow immune population, not purified T cells. When single-read clonotypes were removed, the proportions of shared clonotypes in IR-seq and RNA-seq correlated more strongly.

Every patient had bone marrow sampled at the time of active disease. Isolation of bone marrow mononuclear cells was performed by Ficoll-Hypaque density gradient centrifugation. Myeloma plasma cells were removed and CD138-negative cells were collected by negative selection after labeling with CD138 magnetic microbeads on a MACS separator. Flow cytometry with CD138 antibodies on an Attune NxT was used to check how pure the isolated cells were. TRIzol reagent was used to extract total RNA, and a NanoDrop spectrophotometer was used to quantify the extracted RNA. For each patient, the CD138-negative bone marrow sample underwent paired RNA-seq and IR-seq.

The source material was a population of CD138-negative cells sorted from bone marrow. The cell subset or site tag for this specimen amounts to: bone marrow mononuclear cells depleted of CD138+ plasma/myeloma cells by negative magnetic selection. The sequence derives from a donor at least 40 years old with multiple myeloma. Recombination linked TRBV30 to TRBJ2-5; 14 central nucleotides agree with TRBD2. The base sequence is TGTGCCTGTCGACTAGCGGGAGGGGGAGAGACCCAGTACTTC. Its translation reads: CACRLAGGGETQYF.